The 21 T cell receptor beta chains given below trace back to one sample, sequenced in a study of cytomegalovirus exposure and HLA in healthy donors. Both 60 Vbeta primers and 13 Jbeta primers went into the PCR. Sequencing was performed with immunoSEQ multiplex PCR; in TCRdb, only in-frame clones are kept and a portion is missing. The repertoire holds 150,000 to 180,000 clones, with approximately 82% as singletons. Source material: PBMCs. The source of these receptors is a woman in her forties or fifties in good health and CMV-seropositive.

The rearrangement uses TRBV18 and TRBJ1-6, with 9 bases that match TRBD1. The J segment lost 9 bases and the V segment lost 6 bases, leaving 6 bases of the junction unmatched. The germline gives CDR1 KGHSH, CDR2 LQKENI. CDR3 length: 14 amino acids. CDR3 loop: CASSPTGGGSPLHF. The CDR3 DNA is TGTGCCAGCTCTCCCACAGGGGGCGGTTCACCCCTCCACTTT.

The CDR3: CASRRLSGNTIYF. The CDR3 region has the DNA TGTGCCAGCCGCAGACTCTCTGGAAACACCATATATTTT. This rearrangement joins TRBV5-6 to TRBJ1-3; D gene ambiguous. Germline CDR1 reads SGHDT; CDR2 reads YYEEEE. The CDR3 is 13 amino acids. V lost 7 bases, J lost 0 bases, and 8 bases lay in between.

The V and J genes are TRBV30 and TRBJ1-2, with D possibly being TRBD1 (6 bases). CDR1 GTSNPN and CDR2 SVGIG come from the germline V gene (reference sequence). The V end lost 4 bases, the J end lost 3 bases, and 18 bases lay between the germline ends. This CDR3 has 15 amino acids. CDR3 nucleotides: TGTGCCTGGACCGAAGGGGAGACAGGCGACTATGGCTACACCTTC. It codes for CAWTEGETGDYGYTF. The whole variable domain, filled in from reference TRBV30 and TRBJ1-2, reads SQTIHQWPATLVQPVGSPLSLECTVEGTSNPNLYWYRQAAGRGLQLLFYSVGIGQISSEVPQNLSASRPQDRQFILSSKKLLLSDSGFYLCAWTEGETGDYGYTFGSGTRLTVV.

V gene TRBV2 combines with J gene TRBJ2-7, with D perhaps matching TRBD1 (6 bases). The ends were cut back, 5 bases at V and 2 bases at J, with 16 bases in the middle. CDR1 is SNHLY and CDR2 is FYNNEI in the germline V gene. The CDR3 is 15 residues long. This chain's CDR3 is CASSPTGMRTYEQYF. The CDR3 region has the DNA TGTGCCAGCAGTCCAACAGGGATGAGGACCTACGAGCAGTACTTC.

The chain joins TRBV9 to TRBJ1-1, with TRBD1 identical over 10 bases. V was clipped by 4 bases and J by 6 bases; unmatched bases: 9. The CDR3 extends over 15 amino acids. Germline assignment: CDR1 SGDLS and CDR2 YYNGEE. Written as DNA, the CDR3 is TGTGCCAGCAGCCCTCGACAGGGGGCAGGATCTGAAGCTTTCTTT. Translated, it gives CASSPRQGAGSEAFF.

J is TRBJ1-2 and V is TRBV7-2; 7 nucleotides line up with TRBD1. Germline V gene sequence: CDR1 SGHTA, CDR2 FQGNSA. V was pared by 5 bases and J by 8 bases, with 14 bases of the junction left unmatched. The CDR3 totals 15 residues. The CDR3 protein is CASSPEDRLREGYTF. CDR3 nucleotides: TGTGCCAGCAGCCCAGAGGACAGGTTACGGGAAGGCTACACCTTC.

The genes are TRBV7-2 and TRBJ2-1, with a tentative D call TRBD1 (6 bases). The CDR3 runs 13 residues. The germline V gene encodes CDR1 SGHTA and CDR2 FQGNSA. Trimming cost V 2 bases and J 6 bases, with 8 bases left between them. The CDR3 spells CASSLLGGNEQFF. Written as DNA, the CDR3 is TGTGCCAGCAGCTTATTAGGGGGCAATGAGCAGTTCTTC.

This chain links TRBV11-1 with TRBJ2-7, with D possibly being TRBD1 (6 bases). The CDR3 totals 16 residues. Germline V lookup: CDR1 SGHAT, CDR2 FQDESV (reference sequence). V was trimmed by 5 bases and J by 1 base, leaving 18 bases between them. DNA for the CDR3: TGTGCCAGCAGCCCCGGTAGACAGGTACTTTCCTACGAGCAGTACTTC. It yields the protein CASSPGRQVLSYEQYF. Based on the CDR3 plus reference TRBV11-1 and TRBJ2-7, the full variable domain is EAEVAQSPRYKITEKSQAVAFWCDPISGHATLYWYRQILGQGPELLVQFQDESVVDDSQLPKDRFSAERLKGVDSTLKIQPAELGDSAMYLCASSPGRQVLSYEQYFGPGTRLTVT.

Only a few counts were recorded for this clone. The CDR3 DNA reads TGTGCCAGCAGCTTACACTCAGGGCGCGGAGCTGAAGCTTTCTTT. Translated: CASSLHSGRGAEAFF. The gene calls are TRBV11-2 and TRBJ1-1, with a tentative D call TRBD1 (5 bases). Germline lookup yields CDR1 SGHAT and CDR2 FQNNGV. This CDR3 spans 15 amino acids. Trimming pared 2 bases from V and 6 bases from J, leaving 16 bases between. The full variable domain, with the rest looked up from reference TRBV11-2 and TRBJ1-1, is EAGVAQSPRYKIIEKRQSVAFWCNPISGHATLYWYQQILGQGPKLLIQFQNNGVVDDSQLPKDRFSAERLKGVDSTLKIQPAKLEDSAVYLCASSLHSGRGAEAFFGQGTRLTVV.

V and J are TRBV7-2 and TRBJ2-5, with TRBD2 matching 11 bases. The CDR3 is 17 amino acids. The junction had 9 bases not matched to a gene; V was cut back by 1 base and J by 5 bases. CDR1 is SGHTA and CDR2 is FQGNSA in the germline V gene. This CDR3 reads CASSLEILAGVGETQYF. As DNA, the CDR3 is TGTGCCAGCAGCTTAGAGATACTAGCGGGGGTTGGGGAGACCCAGTACTTC.

This clone was observed once. The chain is built from TRBV2 and TRBJ2-1, with TRBD2 identical over 8 bases. In germline, CDR1 is SNHLY, CDR2 FYNNEI. The CDR3 extends over 17 amino acids. J was trimmed by 2 bases and V by 2 bases; bases with no gene match: 8. CDR3 sequence: CASSENSAGGPYNEQFF. In DNA form, the CDR3 reads TGTGCCAGCAGTGAAAATTCGGCGGGGGGTCCCTACAATGAGCAGTTCTTC.

V is TRBV29-1 and J is TRBJ2-3; TRBD1 is a possible D gene (6 bases). The CDR3 totals 12 residues. Germline CDR1 and CDR2: SQVTM and ANQGSEA. Here the CDR3 reads CSGQKRTDTQYF. DNA for the CDR3: TGCAGTGGACAGAAGAGGACAGATACGCAGTATTTT.

This sequence joins TRBV7-8 and TRBJ2-1; maybe TRBD2 (5 bases). V lost 4 bases to trimming and J lost 9 bases, with 16 bases between them. Germline CDR1 reads SGHVS; CDR2 reads FQNEAQ. This CDR3 is 14 amino acids long. CDR3 DNA sequence: TGTGCCAGCAGCTCTCAAGCGACGGGGTCTGAGCAGTTCTTC. This gives the protein CASSSQATGSEQFF. Supplemented by reference TRBV7-8 and TRBJ2-1, the full variable domain reads GAGVSQSPRYKVAKRGQDVALRCDPISGHVSLFWYQQALGQGPEFLTYFQNEAQLDKSGLPSDRFFAERPEGSVSTLKIQRTQQEDSAVYLCASSSQATGSEQFFGPGTRLTVL.

The table lists this clone with a count of one. J is TRBJ2-1 and V is TRBV6-1, with 13 bases lining up with TRBD2. V shed 5 bases, J shed 6 bases, and the junction held 4 bases outside the gene matches. Germline CDR1 reads MNHNS; CDR2 reads SASEGT. The CDR3 is 15 amino acids. The CDR3 loop reads CASSRLAGGLNEQFF. The CDR3 bases are TGTGCCAGCAGTCGACTAGCGGGGGGCCTCAATGAGCAGTTCTTC.

The V gene is TRBV29-1, the J gene TRBJ2-1; TRBD2 agrees at 11 bases. The germline V gene has CDR1 SQVTM and CDR2 ANQGSEA. CDR3 length: 15 amino acids. Trimming at V came to 1 base and at J to 3 bases, leaving 2 bases not matched to a gene. The CDR3 loop reads CSVEGSGGVYNEQFF. The CDR3, as DNA: TGCAGCGTTGAAGGTAGCGGGGGGGTCTACAATGAGCAGTTCTTC.

V and J are TRBV10-3 and TRBJ1-3; no reliable D call. V was trimmed by 0 bases and J by 11 bases, leaving 11 bases between them. The CDR3 totals 13 residues. Looked up from germline, CDR1 is ENHRY and CDR2 is SYGVKD. CDR3 nucleotides: TGTGCCATCAGTGAGTCAGTAGGAGGTGCCATATATTTT. Amino acid sequence: CAISESVGGAIYF.

The chain links TRBV9 to TRBJ2-2; TRBD2 matches at 9 bases. CDR1 is SGDLS and CDR2 is YYNGEE in the germline V gene. This CDR3 region has 16 residues. Trimming took 4 bases from V and 5 from J; bases not matched to a gene: 9. The CDR3 DNA sequence: TGTGCCAGCAGCCCCCCGGTAGCGGGGGAGACCGGGGAGCTGTTTTTT. This codes for CASSPPVAGETGELFF.

The chain joins TRBV7-9 to TRBJ1-1; weak D call: TRBD1 (5 bases). Trimming shortened V by 2 bases and J by 4 bases, and 11 bases separated the two germline ends. Germline CDR1 reads SEHNR; CDR2 reads FQNEAQ (reference sequence). The CDR3 covers 14 residues. The CDR3 sequence: CASSLQGSPTEAFF. CDR3 bases: TGTGCCAGCAGCTTACAGGGCTCTCCCACTGAAGCTTTCTTT.

V usage is TRBV2 and J usage is TRBJ2-3; D is possibly TRBD2 (6 bases). The CDR3 length is 16 residues. Germline-derived CDR1 and CDR2 are SNHLY and FYNNEI. The V gene lost 7 bases and the J gene lost 2 bases, with 19 bases spanning the gap. The DNA for the CDR3 is TGTGCCAGCACGATGGGGGGAGGAGGGCTCACAGATACGCAGTATTTT. Its protein is CASTMGGGGLTDTQYF.

J is TRBJ1-1 and V is TRBV6-1; D not certain. This CDR3 spans 15 amino acids. Germline loops: CDR1 MNHNS, CDR2 SASEGT. Trimming cost V 6 bases and J 3 bases, with 17 bases left between them. The CDR3 sequence: CASRKPGDLDTEAFF. In nucleotides, the CDR3 is TGTGCCAGCAGGAAACCGGGTGATTTGGACACTGAAGCTTTCTTT.

The count of this clone is one. This rearrangement joins TRBV4-3 to TRBJ1-2; the match to TRBD1 covers 12 bases. Germline lookup yields CDR1 LGHNA and CDR2 YSLEER. This CDR3 has 16 amino acids. The J segment lost 4 bases and the V segment lost 1 base, leaving 4 bases of the junction unmatched. The CDR3 sequence is CASSQAGQGAVYGYTF. CDR3 coding DNA: TGCGCCAGCAGCCAAGCGGGACAGGGGGCTGTCTATGGCTACACCTTC.